These 22 T cell receptor beta chains were all obtained from the same sample, sequenced in a study of control samples from healthy donors and cancer patients. Only in-frame clones appear in the TCRdb table, and some are missing; sequencing was by immunoSEQ multiplex PCR. The data show just over 80,000 clones, around 94% seen once. Source material: blood. Source of these receptors: a woman between 18 and 29 years old in good health.

This rearrangement joins TRBV5-1 to TRBJ1-6; D might be TRBD1 (5 bases). The CDR3 has 14 amino acids. With 2 bases removed from V and 10 bases from J, the gap between germline ends came to 13 bases. The germline CDR1 and CDR2 sequences are SGHRS and YFSETQ. CDR3 loop: CASSFARAGSPLHF. The CDR3 DNA reads as TGCGCCAGCAGCTTCGCCCGGGCAGGGTCACCCCTCCACTTT. Combining the CDR3 with reference TRBV5-1 and TRBJ1-6 gives the whole variable domain KAGVTQTPRYLIKTRGQQVTLSCSPISGHRSVSWYQQTPGQGLQFLFEYFSETQRNKGNFPGRFSGRQFSNSRSEMNVSTLELGDSALYLCASSFARAGSPLHFGNGTRLTVT.

This chain joins TRBV6-1 and TRBJ2-1; TRBD2 aligns across 7 bases. Germline V CDR1 and CDR2: MNHNS, SASEGT. The CDR3 runs 17 residues. Unmatched junction bases numbered 12, after V lost 3 bases and J lost 4 bases. CDR3 in DNA: TGTGCCAGCAGTGATTGGACTAGTTCTTTAGGGTACAATGAGCAGTTCTTC. Amino acids: CASSDWTSSLGYNEQFF.

The genes are TRBV27 and TRBJ1-6, with D uncertain. This CDR3 has 14 residues. With 5 bases removed from V and 7 bases from J, the gap between germline ends came to 12 bases. CDR1 and CDR2 (germline): MNHEY, SMNVEV (reference sequence). For the CDR3, the DNA is TGTGCCAGCAGTAGGGATAGTGGCAATTCACCCCTCCACTTT. Its protein is CASSRDSGNSPLHF.

The chain is built from TRBV2 and TRBJ2-3, with 9 bases fitting TRBD2. Germline lookup yields CDR1 SNHLY and CDR2 FYNNEI. The CDR3 length is 13 residues. The ends lost 8 bases at V and 2 bases at J; junction bases unmatched: 2. CDR3: CASASGITDTQYF. The CDR3 coding sequence is TGTGCCAGCGCTAGCGGGATCACAGATACGCAGTATTTT.

The chain links TRBV10-3 to TRBJ2-7, with D maybe TRBD1 (6 bases). The CDR3 runs to 15 residues. Trimming took off 0 bases at V and 2 bases at J, with 11 bases between the two ends. In germline, CDR1 is ENHRY, CDR2 SYGVKD. CDR3 sequence: CAISESIQGPYEQYF. CDR3 coding DNA: TGTGCCATCAGTGAGTCGATACAGGGTCCCTACGAGCAGTACTTC.

This rearrangement joins TRBV15 to TRBJ2-2; D may be TRBD2 (7 bases). V lost 0 bases to trimming and J lost 3 bases, with 11 bases between them. Germline V gives CDR1 LNHNV, CDR2 YYDKDF (reference sequence). The CDR3 sequence is 16 residues long. The CDR3: CATSRDRGAYTGELFF. The DNA for the CDR3 is TGTGCCACCAGCAGAGATCGGGGGGCCTACACCGGGGAGCTGTTTTTT.

The V call is TRBV4-3, the J call TRBJ2-1; D gene ambiguous. The ends were cut back, 0 bases at V and 7 bases at J, with 7 bases in the middle. The CDR3 has 13 residues. CDR1 and CDR2 (germline): LGHNA, YSLEER. CDR3 sequence: CASSQDPFNEQFF. The CDR3 coding sequence is TGCGCCAGCAGCCAAGATCCGTTTAATGAGCAGTTCTTC.

This rearrangement joins TRBV7-6 to TRBJ2-3; D not resolved. This CDR3 comprises 13 residues. In germline, CDR1 is SGHVS, CDR2 FNYEAQ. V lost 3 bases to trimming and J lost 0 bases, with 4 bases between them. The CDR3 sequence: CASSFSSTDTQYF. CDR3 sequence (DNA): TGTGCCAGCAGCTTTTCTAGCACAGATACGCAGTATTTT.

The chain links TRBV28 to TRBJ1-3; no firm D call. Germline-derived CDR1 and CDR2 are MDHEN and SYDVKM. The V and J ends lost 3 bases and 1 base respectively, with 7 bases between them. The length of the CDR3 is 14 residues. CDR3 sequence: CASSFSRSGNTIYF. The CDR3 DNA follows: TGTGCCAGCAGTTTCTCCAGATCTGGAAACACCATATATTTT.

This clone was counted only a few times. V gene TRBV7-2 combines with J gene TRBJ1-1; the D gene is possibly TRBD1 (5 bases). CDR1 is SGHTA, CDR2 FQGNSA, per germline. CDR3 length: 14 residues. Trimming took 4 bases from V and 4 from J, leaving 13 bases between them. The CDR3 nucleotides are TGTGCCAGCAGCTCTGTGTCTGGGGGCACTGAAGCTTTCTTT. Protein: CASSSVSGGTEAFF.

The genes are TRBV29-1 and TRBJ2-5; no definite D call. Germline CDR1 and CDR2: SQVTM and ANQGSEA. V lost 4 bases, J lost 2 bases, and 8 bases lay in between. The CDR3 has 12 residues. The CDR3 sequence is CSVAPGQETQYF. For the CDR3, the DNA is TGCAGCGTTGCCCCCGGGCAAGAGACCCAGTACTTC. Supplemented by reference TRBV29-1 and TRBJ2-5, the full variable domain reads SAVISQKPSRDICQRGTSLTIQCQVDSQVTMMFWYRQQPGQSLTLIATANQGSEATYESGFVIDKFPISRPNLTFSTLTVSNMSPEDSSIYLCSVAPGQETQYFGPGTRLLVL.

This clone is a singleton in its sample. This chain uses TRBV7-9 with TRBJ2-1, with 8 positions matching TRBD1. CDR1 and CDR2 from the germline V gene are SEHNR and FQNEAQ (reference sequence). CDR3 length: 13 residues. V lost 3 bases and J lost 6; bases outside the gene matches: 1. CDR3 sequence: CASSLGQVNEQFF. For the CDR3, the DNA is TGTGCCAGCAGCTTGGGACAGGTCAATGAGCAGTTCTTC.

The genes are TRBV11-3 and TRBJ2-2; D gene unclear. Trimming pared 8 bases from V and 5 bases from J, leaving 6 bases between. Germline assignment: CDR1 SGHNT and CDR2 YENEEA. The CDR3 sequence is 11 residues long. CDR3 DNA sequence: TGTGCCAGCGGATCGACCGGGGAGCTGTTTTTT. It encodes CASGSTGELFF.

This clone was found once. This sequence joins TRBV7-2 and TRBJ2-7, with a possible D match to TRBD2 (7 bases). The CDR3 has 16 amino acids. V was pared by 6 bases and J by 2 bases, with 20 bases between. CDR1 is SGHTA, CDR2 FQGNSA, per germline. CDR3 region: CASSWGGAGPPYEQYF. For the CDR3, the DNA is TGTGCCAGCAGTTGGGGGGGGGCAGGTCCCCCCTACGAGCAGTACTTC. Supplemented by reference TRBV7-2 and TRBJ2-7, the full variable domain reads GAGVSQSPSNKVTEKGKDVELRCDPISGHTALYWYRQSLGQGLEFLIYFQGNSAPDKSGLPSDRFSAERTGGSVSTLTIQRTQQEDSAVYLCASSWGGAGPPYEQYFGPGTRLTVT.

The chain joins TRBV7-9 to TRBJ2-7; no firm D call. Trimming cost V 1 base and J 3 bases, with 13 bases left between them. The CDR3 covers 15 residues. Germline V gene data show CDR1 as SEHNR and CDR2 as FQNEAQ (reference sequence). CDR3 sequence (DNA): TGTGCCAGCAGCTTAGGGGTAGGGAACAACTACGAGCAGTACTTC. This translates into CASSLGVGNNYEQYF.

The chain couples TRBV28 to TRBJ2-5, with D possibly matching TRBD2 (5 bases). V was shortened by 6 bases and J by 1 base, with 12 bases between the two germline ends. The CDR3 totals 14 residues. CDR1 MDHEN and CDR2 SYDVKM come from the germline V gene. The CDR3 loop is CASSPSGSQETQYF. DNA for the CDR3: TGTGCCAGCAGCCCCAGCGGCTCCCAAGAGACCCAGTACTTC.

V usage is TRBV6-2 or TRBV6-3 and J usage is TRBJ1-2; D is ambiguous. Trimming shortened V by 3 bases and J by 7 bases, and 18 bases separated the two germline ends. The V gene's germline CDR1 is MNHEY and CDR2 SVGEGT. This CDR3 region has 15 residues. CDR3 sequence: CASSYSQRPGSGYTF. The CDR3 DNA reads as TGTGCCAGCAGTTATTCACAGCGCCCAGGATCTGGCTACACCTTC.

The chain is built from TRBV28 and TRBJ1-6, with 8 nucleotides matching TRBD1. J lost 10 bases, V lost 5 bases, and 10 bases had no gene match. Looked up from germline, CDR1 is MDHEN and CDR2 is SYDVKM. This CDR3 is 15 amino acids long. CDR3 DNA sequence: TGTGCCAGCAGTGCGCGGACAGGGAAAGGCTCACCCCTCCACTTT. This gives the protein CASSARTGKGSPLHF.

This clone was counted a single time. The chain links TRBV5-1 to TRBJ2-1; TRBD2 matches 13 bases. The ends lost 3 bases at V and 7 bases at J; junction bases unmatched: 4. From germline, CDR1 is SGHRS and CDR2 YFSETQ. This CDR3 contains 15 residues. The CDR3 DNA is TGCGCCAGCAGCTGGACTAGCGGGAGAGGTAATGAGCAGTTCTTC. Its protein product is CASSWTSGRGNEQFF. Full variable domain (rest looked up from reference TRBV5-1 and TRBJ2-1): KAGVTQTPRYLIKTRGQQVTLSCSPISGHRSVSWYQQTPGQGLQFLFEYFSETQRNKGNFPGRFSGRQFSNSRSEMNVSTLELGDSALYLCASSWTSGRGNEQFFGPGTRLTVL.

This clone was recorded a few times. CDR3 protein: CATSDNRESQPQHF. CDR3 nucleotide sequence: TGTGCCACCAGTGATAACAGGGAATCTCAGCCCCAGCATTTT. The V gene is TRBV24-1, the J gene TRBJ1-5; weak D call: TRBD1 (6 bases). V gave up 3 bases and J gave up 6 bases, with 11 bases separating them. The germline CDR1 and CDR2 sequences are KGHDR and SFDVKD. The CDR3 loop spans 14 amino acids.

This chain uses TRBV12-3 or TRBV12-4 with TRBJ1-1; TRBD1 is a possible D gene (5 bases). V lost 3 bases, J lost 3 bases, and 8 bases lay in between. CDR3 length equals 13 residues. Written as DNA, the CDR3 is TGTGCCAGCAGTTTGTTGGGGGACACTGAAGCTTTCTTT. It translates to CASSLLGDTEAFF.

The chain is built from TRBV24-1 and TRBJ2-2; TRBD1 agrees at 10 bases. The CDR3 is made up of 16 amino acids. V was pared by 3 bases and J by 4 bases, with 4 bases of the junction left unmatched. Germline loops: CDR1 KGHDR, CDR2 SFDVKD. The CDR3 DNA reads TGTGCCACCAGTGATCGCCGACAGGGGGCCACCGGGGAGCTGTTTTTT. Its protein is CATSDRRQGATGELFF.